The present TCR beta chain was sequenced within a study of T cell responses to AZD1222 COVID-19 vaccine. About this clone: Its antigen remains unknown.

Germline loops: CDR1 SNHLY, CDR2 FYNNEI. The CDR3 is made up of 15 amino acids. Trimming took 2 bases from V and 1 from J, leaving 8 bases between them. The data were produced by immunoSEQ multiplex PCR, yet TCRdb's version contains in-frame clones alone and is incomplete. The sample has about 110,000 clones; 87% are singletons. Study-level results: Recipients of two AZD1222 doses showed rising Spike-specific TCR breadth and depth. Reports say nearly half of spike-specific TCRs go after unmutated variant regions. Mostly white British, mostly female donors; authors suggested clonal diversity may be underestimated.

This TCR derives from an adult who received the AZD1222 COVID-19 vaccine. This chain joins TRBV2 and TRBJ1-4; D unclear. The sequenced sample was peripheral blood, obtained 28 days after the second AZD1222 dose. The CDR3 region is CASSERAGTNEKLFF. CDR3 sequence (DNA): TGTGCCAGCAGTGAAAGGGCCGGAACTAATGAAAAACTGTTTTTT.